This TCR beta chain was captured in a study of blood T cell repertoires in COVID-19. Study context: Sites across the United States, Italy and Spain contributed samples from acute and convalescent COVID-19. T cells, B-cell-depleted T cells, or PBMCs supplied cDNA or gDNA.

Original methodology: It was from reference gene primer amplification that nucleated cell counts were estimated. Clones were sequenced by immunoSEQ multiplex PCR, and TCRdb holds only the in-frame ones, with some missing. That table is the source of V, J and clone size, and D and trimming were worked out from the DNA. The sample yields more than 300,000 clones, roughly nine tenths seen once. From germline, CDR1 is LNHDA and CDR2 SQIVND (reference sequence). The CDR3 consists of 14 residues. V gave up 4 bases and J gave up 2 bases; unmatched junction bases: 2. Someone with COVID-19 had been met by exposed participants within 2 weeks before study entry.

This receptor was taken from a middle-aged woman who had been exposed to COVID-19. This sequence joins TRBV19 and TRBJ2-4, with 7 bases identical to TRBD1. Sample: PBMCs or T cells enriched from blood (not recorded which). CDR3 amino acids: CASSNRGTKNIQYF. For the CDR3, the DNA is TGTGCCAGTAGTAACAGGGGAACCAAAAACATTCAGTACTTC.